The 7 T cell receptor beta chains reported below all come from one sample, sequenced in a study of blood T cells in healthy people across ages. Together with a sample-barcoded 5' primer, a J-beta primer mix was included in a second PCR lasting roughly 7 to 11 cycles. MiXCR was run by TCRdb on the 5' RACE reads, yielding one entry per CDR3 protein. This table holds around 990,000 distinct CDR3 sequences, roughly two fifths found once. The sequenced material came from blood. The receptors stem from a young man in good health.

This clonotype was observed once. The chain employs TRBV4-1 and TRBJ1-1, with D possibly being TRBD1 (5 bases). The CDR3 extends over 15 amino acids. Trimming stripped 0 bases from V and 1 base from J, with 9 bases between. Germline CDR1 MGHRA, CDR2 YSYEKL. The CDR3 here is CASSQEQDTNTEAFF. The CDR3 DNA follows: TGCGCCAGCAGCCAAGAACAGGACACGAACACTGAAGCTTTCTTT.

The chain joins TRBV9 to TRBJ1-4; D is undetermined. The CDR3 is 14 residues long. Germline V lookup: CDR1 SGDLS, CDR2 YYNGEE. The germline V and J ends were trimmed by 1 base and 5 bases, with 9 bases remaining between them. For the CDR3, the DNA is TGTGCCAGCAGCGTAAGATCCAACAATGAAAAACTGTTTTTT. It specifies CASSVRSNNEKLFF. The full variable domain, in which reference TRBV9 and TRBJ1-4 provide the parts outside the CDR3, is DSGVTQTPKHLITATGQRVTLRCSPRSGDLSVYWYQQSLDQGLQFLIQYYNGEERAKGNILERFSAQQFPDLHSELNLSSLELGDSALYFCASSVRSNNEKLFFGSGTQLSVL.

The V gene is TRBV5-4, the J gene TRBJ1-2; no definite D call. V was trimmed by 4 bases and J by 7 bases, leaving 14 bases between them. This CDR3 region has 13 residues. CDR1 is SGHNT, CDR2 YYREEE, per germline (reference sequence). The CDR3 DNA follows: TGTGCCAGCAGCACCGGGCCTCTAGCTGGCTACACCTTC. As protein: CASSTGPLAGYTF.

The V and J genes are TRBV7-2 and TRBJ2-4; 10 positions match TRBD2. With 8 bases clipped from V and 3 bases from J, the junction kept 13 bases outside the gene matches. The length of the CDR3 is 17 residues. Germline lookup yields CDR1 SGHTA and CDR2 FQGNSA. DNA of the CDR3: TGTGCCAGCTCATCCAGCGGGGGGGCAAATGACAAAAACATTCAGTACTTC. Translated, it gives CASSSSGGANDKNIQYF. Filled out from reference TRBV7-2 and TRBJ2-4, the complete variable domain reads GAGVSQSPSNKVTEKGKDVELRCDPISGHTALYWYRQSLGQGLEFLIYFQGNSAPDKSGLPSDRFSAERTGGSVSTLTIQRTQQEDSAVYLCASSSSGGANDKNIQYFGAGTRLSVL.

As to this clonotype: An end of the junction does not agree with germline; a read error may underlie this. This chain joins TRBV6-2 or TRBV6-3 and TRBJ2-1; 9 bases agree with TRBD2. The CDR3 has 16 residues. CDR1 and CDR2 (germline): MNHEY, SVGEGT. The CDR3 DNA is TGTGCCGGCAGTTACTCGACTGCGGGGGGGCTCTTAGAGCAGTTCTTC. Encoded protein: CAGSYSTAGGLLEQFF.

CDR3 protein: CASSDGQGGTGELFF. CDR3 nucleotide sequence: TGTGCCAGCAGCGACGGACAGGGCGGCACCGGGGAGCTGTTTTTT. The chain is built from TRBV5-5 and TRBJ2-2; 8 positions match TRBD1. The ends lost 4 bases at V and 4 bases at J; junction bases unmatched: 6. CDR1 is SGHKS and CDR2 is YYEKEE in the germline V gene (reference sequence). The CDR3 runs to 15 residues.

The chain uses TRBV12-3 or TRBV12-4 and TRBJ2-3; 15 nucleotides align to TRBD2. V shed 3 bases and J 6 bases; nucleotides not matched to a gene: 4. CDR3 size: 16 residues. In DNA, the CDR3 is TGTGCCAGCAGTTTGGGGACTAGCGGGAGGCCGGATACGCAGTATTTT. Translated: CASSLGTSGRPDTQYF.